This T cell receptor (beta chain) was found in a study of blood T cell repertoires in COVID-19. Study at large: Samples taken during acute and convalescent COVID-19 were collected in the United States, Italy and Spain. Sample material is recorded as cDNA or gDNA derived from T cells, B-cell-depleted T cells, or PBMCs.

Germline V gene data show CDR1 as MDHEN and CDR2 as SYDVKM. Between the trimmed V and J ends, which lost 6 bases and 5 bases, there was a span of 14 bases. The CDR3 is 14 residues long. As processed by the authors: Reference gene primer amplification gave estimated nucleated cell counts. The repertoire was sequenced with immunoSEQ multiplex PCR; TCRdb's copy has only in-frame clones and lacks some. Clone size and V and J calls were adopted from that table, with D and trimming inferred from the DNA. This repertoire shows about 190,000 clones, approximately 92% found once; its top ten account for 0.53%.

The V gene is TRBV28, the J gene TRBJ1-3; perhaps TRBD1 as D (5 bases). Sequenced: peripheral blood. The TCR comes from a man aged 45-65 years with acute or convalescent COVID-19. The CDR3 is CASSTGGGRNTIYF. In DNA form, the CDR3 reads TGTGCCAGCAGCACGGGGGGGGGACGAAACACCATATATTTT. The full variable domain, its missing parts supplied by reference TRBV28 and TRBJ1-3, is DVKVTQSSRYLVKRTGEKVFLECVQDMDHENMFWYRQDPGLGLRLIYFSYDVKMKEKGDIPEGYSVSREKKERFSLILESASTNQTSMYLCASSTGGGRNTIYFGEGSWLTVV.